Presented here are 3 T cell receptor beta chains from one specimen sequenced in a study of T cell clonality in common variable immunodeficiency. The antigens for these receptors are not known. The table came from immunoSEQ multiplex PCR; TCRdb's copy has only in-frame clones and leaves some out. This sample has about 28,000 clones, each found more than once. Overall study results and limits: Common variable immunodeficiency TCR beta sequences reportedly had fewer deletions and N-nucleotide insertions.

Sample: peripheral blood mononuclear cells. All receptors come from a human donor with common variable immunodeficiency.

This clone has only a few counts. The read is 3 residues too short to cover the CDR3 end, so that end is filled in from the germline J gene. This chain links TRBV19 with TRBJ1-3, with D maybe TRBD1 (5 bases). V was trimmed by 3 bases and J by 2 bases, leaving 14 bases between them. This CDR3 contains 16 residues. Germline CDR1 reads LNHDA; CDR2 reads SQIVND (reference sequence). This CDR3 is CASSIGRGRTGNTIYF. Incomplete CDR3 DNA: TGTGCCAGTAGTATCGGTCGGGGGAGGACTGGAAACACC. The variable domain in full, completed from reference TRBV19 and TRBJ1-3, reads DGGITQSPKYLFRKEGQNVTLSCEQNLNHDAMYWYRQDPGQGLRLIYYSQIVNDFQKGDIAEGYSVSREKKESFPLTVTSAQKNPTAFYLCASSIGRGRTGNTIYFGEGSWLTVV.

There are a few counts of this clone. Read sequence stops 3 residues before the CDR3 end, and the germline J gene provides the missing end. V usage is TRBV6-1 and J usage is TRBJ2-3; no definite D call. The CDR3 contains 14 residues. V dropped 4 bases and J dropped 2 bases, with 10 bases sitting between them. CDR1 is MNHNS and CDR2 is SASEGT in the germline V gene. The CDR3 loop reads CASSGRFDTDTQYF. Partial CDR3 DNA: TGTGCCAGCAGTGGCAGGTTTGACACAGATACG.

This clone was seen only a few times. Read sequence stops 3 residues before the CDR3 end, and the germline J gene provides the missing end. The chain couples TRBV7-2 to TRBJ2-3, with D unclear. The CDR3 contains 15 residues. V shed 4 bases and J shed 5 bases, with 16 bases lying between them. CDR1 is SGHTA and CDR2 is FQGNSA in the germline V gene. The chain's CDR3 is CASSSEARTGDTQYF. CDR3 bases read: TGTGCCAGCAGCTCCGAGGCCCGAACGGGAGATACG.